Each of the 13 T cell receptor beta chains below was sequenced from the same sample in a study of early T cells in non-severe SARS-CoV-2 infection. TCRdb recomputed calls from the 5' RACE reads with MiXCR, one row per CDR3 protein. The sample lists 50,000 to 65,000 distinct CDR3 sequences, roughly 7.8% occurring once. Sample: whole blood, taken at baseline. The receptors shown here come from an adult who was a healthcare worker with PCR-confirmed SARS-CoV-2 infection or an uninfected control (not recorded which).

This clonotype was seen more than once but under ten times. This rearrangement joins TRBV5-1 to TRBJ2-5; 8 nucleotides line up with TRBD1. This CDR3 contains 14 residues. Trimming removed 4 bases from V and 2 bases from J; junction bases left unmatched: 4. The germline gives CDR1 SGHRS, CDR2 YFSETQ. CDR3 sequence: CASSPGQEQETQYF. The DNA for the CDR3 is TGCGCCAGCAGCCCGGGACAGGAACAAGAGACCCAGTACTTC.

The chain is built from TRBV24-1 and TRBJ2-1, with D possibly TRBD1 on 6 matching bases. Germline lookup yields CDR1 KGHDR and CDR2 SFDVKD. V lost 5 bases and J 8 bases, leaving 15 bases between the germline ends. This CDR3 has 14 amino acids. The CDR3 DNA is TGTGCCACCAGTGGCCGAGGGGGAGACGATGAGCAGTTCTTC. It translates to CATSGRGGDDEQFF.

This clonotype was recorded a few times. The genes are TRBV6-2 or TRBV6-3 and TRBJ2-7; maybe TRBD2 (6 bases). V dropped 4 bases and J dropped 12 bases, with 16 bases sitting between them. From germline, CDR1 is MNHEY and CDR2 SVGEGT. The CDR3 is 12 residues long. The CDR3 loop is CASSFPSVTWYF. The CDR3 bases are TGTGCCAGCAGTTTTCCTAGCGTCACATGGTACTTC.

The chain combines TRBV2 with TRBJ2-3; 13 bases are a match to TRBD2. The CDR3 has 15 amino acids. Trimming at V came to 6 bases and at J to 5 bases, leaving 5 bases not matched to a gene. Germline CDR1 SNHLY, CDR2 FYNNEI. The CDR3 DNA follows: TGTGCCAGCAGGGAGACTAGCGGGAGGCAAGATACGCAGTATTTT. Amino acid sequence: CASRETSGRQDTQYF.

This clonotype occurred a few times. This sequence joins TRBV5-5 and TRBJ2-3; a weak D match, TRBD2 (6 bases). Germline V gene data show CDR1 as SGHKS and CDR2 as YYEKEE (reference sequence). Trimming pared 3 bases from V and 5 bases from J, leaving 16 bases between. The CDR3 is 15 residues long. CDR3 in DNA: TGTGCCAGCAGCTCTGACTTCCCGGGACTAGATACGCAGTATTTT. Its translation is CASSSDFPGLDTQYF.

This clonotype was found a few times. The CDR3 loop is CASSAGQGILAFF. CDR3 DNA: TGTGCCAGCAGTGCGGGACAGGGGATACTGGCTTTCTTT. J is TRBJ1-1 and V is TRBV28; 10 bases line up with TRBD1. From germline, CDR1 is MDHEN and CDR2 SYDVKM. The V segment lost 5 bases and the J segment 11 bases; nucleotides outside the gene matches: 8. The CDR3 has 13 amino acids.

J is TRBJ2-3 and V is TRBV4-3, with unresolved D. V was shortened by 2 bases and J by 10 bases, with 19 bases between the two germline ends. The CDR3 length is 15 residues. CDR1 and CDR2 from the germline V gene are LGHNA and YSLEER. The CDR3 DNA is TGCGCCAGCAGCCAACTTATCGGCAGCCCTGGACCGCAGTATTTT. Translating gives CASSQLIGSPGPQYF.

V gene TRBV7-8 combines with J gene TRBJ2-5; 7 bases line up with TRBD2. Germline CDR1 is SGHVS and CDR2 is FQNEAQ. There are 15 residues in the CDR3. Germline trimming cut 5 bases from V and 8 bases from J; bases unmatched to any gene: 14. The CDR3 bases are TGTGCCAGCAGCCATCGGGAGGACATCCTAGGCACCCAGTACTTC. It is translated as CASSHREDILGTQYF. Full variable domain (missing parts from reference TRBV7-8 and TRBJ2-5): GAGVSQSPRYKVAKRGQDVALRCDPISGHVSLFWYQQALGQGPEFLTYFQNEAQLDKSGLPSDRFFAERPEGSVSTLKIQRTQQEDSAVYLCASSHREDILGTQYFGPGTRLLVL.

The rearrangement links TRBV24-1 to TRBJ2-2; 8 positions agree with TRBD2. The V gene's germline CDR1 is KGHDR and CDR2 SFDVKD. CDR3 length equals 15 residues. The V and J ends lost 3 bases and 6 bases, in that order; junction bases with no gene match: 5. CDR3 sequence (DNA): TGTGCCACCAGTGATCCAGCGGGAGAGGCCGGGGAGCTGTTTTTT. This encodes CATSDPAGEAGELFF.

V gene TRBV29-1 combines with J gene TRBJ2-5; D may match TRBD1 or TRBD2 (5 bases each). The CDR3 is 14 amino acids. Germline V gene sequence: CDR1 SQVTM, CDR2 ANQGSEA. V gave up 4 bases and J gave up 7 bases, with 19 bases separating them. In DNA form, the CDR3 reads TGCAGCGTTGTGTTGGGACGGCCCCCGGGGACCCAGTACTTC. Protein: CSVVLGRPPGTQYF.

This clonotype was seen many times. V and J are TRBV7-8 and TRBJ2-3, with D unresolved. The germline gives CDR1 SGHVS, CDR2 FQNEAQ. The CDR3 loop spans 18 amino acids. V was trimmed by 1 base and J by 2 bases, leaving 19 bases between them. The DNA for the CDR3 is TGTGCCAGCAGCTTAGGCCTTTTAGCCCCGCCCCACACAGATACGCAGTATTTT. As protein: CASSLGLLAPPHTDTQYF.

This clonotype was observed a handful of times. This sequence joins TRBV11-1 and TRBJ2-7; TRBD1 is a possible D gene (6 bases). The germline V and J ends were trimmed by 5 bases and 9 bases, with 20 bases remaining between them. The germline CDR1 and CDR2 sequences are SGHAT and FQDESV (reference sequence). This CDR3 contains 14 residues. The CDR3 sequence: CASSPRTDRGLQYF. CDR3 bases: TGTGCCAGCAGCCCCCGGACAGACCGCGGCTTGCAGTACTTC.

The table lists this clonotype with many counts. J is TRBJ2-3 and V is TRBV3-1, with a possible D match to TRBD1 (6 bases). This CDR3 has 13 amino acids. CDR1 is LGHDT and CDR2 is YNNKEL in the germline V gene (reference sequence). V was clipped by 0 bases and J by 6 bases, with 7 bases between them. The CDR3 spells CASSQERGDTQYF. CDR3 nucleotides: TGTGCCAGCAGCCAAGAGAGGGGGGATACGCAGTATTTT.